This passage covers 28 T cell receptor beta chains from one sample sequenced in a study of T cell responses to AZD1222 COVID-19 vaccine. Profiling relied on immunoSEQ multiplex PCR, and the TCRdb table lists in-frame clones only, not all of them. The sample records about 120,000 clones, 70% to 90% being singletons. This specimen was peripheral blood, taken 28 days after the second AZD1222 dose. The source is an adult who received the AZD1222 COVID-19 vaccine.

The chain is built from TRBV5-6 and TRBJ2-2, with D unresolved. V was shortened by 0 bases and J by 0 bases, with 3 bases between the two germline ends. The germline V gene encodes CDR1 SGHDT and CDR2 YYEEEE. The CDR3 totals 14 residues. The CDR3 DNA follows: TGTGCCAGCAGCTTGGTGACGAACACCGGGGAGCTGTTTTTT. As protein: CASSLVTNTGELFF.

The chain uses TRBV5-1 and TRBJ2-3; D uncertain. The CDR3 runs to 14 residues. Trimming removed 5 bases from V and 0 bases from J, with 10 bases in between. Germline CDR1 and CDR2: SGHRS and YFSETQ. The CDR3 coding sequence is TGCGCCAGCAGATCTCGAGGTAGCACAGATACGCAGTATTTT. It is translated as CASRSRGSTDTQYF.

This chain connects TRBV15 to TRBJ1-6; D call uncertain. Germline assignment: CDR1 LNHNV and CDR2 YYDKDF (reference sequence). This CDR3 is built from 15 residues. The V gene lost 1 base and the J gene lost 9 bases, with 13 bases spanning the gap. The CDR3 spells CATSRVGPVLSPLHF. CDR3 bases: TGTGCCACCAGCAGAGTTGGACCGGTACTTTCACCCCTCCACTTT.

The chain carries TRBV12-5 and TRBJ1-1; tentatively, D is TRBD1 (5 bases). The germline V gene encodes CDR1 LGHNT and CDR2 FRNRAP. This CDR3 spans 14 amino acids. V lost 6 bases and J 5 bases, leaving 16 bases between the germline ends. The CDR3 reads CASGGEGTATEAFF. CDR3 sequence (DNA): TGTGCTAGTGGGGGAGAGGGGACGGCGACTGAAGCTTTCTTT.

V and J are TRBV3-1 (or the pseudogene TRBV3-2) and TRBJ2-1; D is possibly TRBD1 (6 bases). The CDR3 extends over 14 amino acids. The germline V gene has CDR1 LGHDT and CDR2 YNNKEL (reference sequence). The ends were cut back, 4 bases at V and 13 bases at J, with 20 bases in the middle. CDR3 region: CASSRHGTKESQFF. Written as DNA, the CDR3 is TGTGCCAGCAGCCGTCACGGGACAAAGGAGAGCCAGTTCTTC.

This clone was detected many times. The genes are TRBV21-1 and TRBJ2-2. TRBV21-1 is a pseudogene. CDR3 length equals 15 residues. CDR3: CASRPRGPVTGELFF. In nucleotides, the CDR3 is TGTGCCAGCAGGCCGAGGGGCCCGGTAACCGGGGAGCTGTTTTTT.

The CDR3 coding sequence is TGTGCCAGCAGCAAGGAAAGGACCGGGGAGCTGTTTTTT. It translates to CASSKERTGELFF. J is TRBJ2-2 and V is TRBV5-4; D is unresolved. The germline gives CDR1 SGHNT, CDR2 YYREEE (reference sequence). The CDR3 loop spans 13 amino acids. With 4 bases removed from V and 5 bases from J, the gap between germline ends came to 9 bases.

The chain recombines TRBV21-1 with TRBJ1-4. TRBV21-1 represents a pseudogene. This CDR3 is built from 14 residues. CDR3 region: CASTFTFNHEKLFF. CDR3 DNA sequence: TGTGCCAGCACCTTTACCTTTAATCATGAAAAACTGTTTTTT.

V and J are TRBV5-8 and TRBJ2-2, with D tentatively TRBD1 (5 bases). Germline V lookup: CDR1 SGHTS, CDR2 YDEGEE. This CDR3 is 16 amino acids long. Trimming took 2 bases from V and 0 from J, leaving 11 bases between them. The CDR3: CASSFWGRTNTGELFF. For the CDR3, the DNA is TGTGCCAGCAGCTTTTGGGGCAGAACGAACACCGGGGAGCTGTTTTTT.

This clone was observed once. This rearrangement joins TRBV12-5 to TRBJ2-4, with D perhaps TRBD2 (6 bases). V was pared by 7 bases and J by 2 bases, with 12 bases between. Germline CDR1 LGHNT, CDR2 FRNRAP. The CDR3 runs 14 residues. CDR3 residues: CASAQGGPKNIQYF. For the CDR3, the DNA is TGTGCTAGTGCCCAGGGAGGTCCCAAAAACATTCAGTACTTC.

CDR3 nucleotide sequence: TGCGCCAGCAGCTTGGGGGACAGGGAGGACGAGCAGTACTTC. Protein product: CASSLGDREDEQYF. The chain couples TRBV5-1 to TRBJ2-7; 9 positions match TRBD1. Germline lookup yields CDR1 SGHRS and CDR2 YFSETQ. The CDR3 contains 14 residues. Losses at the gene ends were 0 bases for V and 5 bases for J; bases not matched to a gene: 3.

CDR3 protein: CAWSVRAIAEAFF. DNA for the CDR3: TGTGCCTGGAGTGTACGTGCTATTGCTGAAGCTTTCTTT. The chain uses TRBV30 and TRBJ1-1; no definite D call. This CDR3 is 13 amino acids long. Germline CDR1 is GTSNPN and CDR2 is SVGIG (reference sequence). V was cut by 0 bases and J by 6 bases, with 11 bases left in between.

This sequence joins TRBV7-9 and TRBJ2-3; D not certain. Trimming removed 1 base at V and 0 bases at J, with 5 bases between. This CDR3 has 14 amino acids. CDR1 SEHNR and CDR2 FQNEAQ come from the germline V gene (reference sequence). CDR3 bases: TGTGCCAGCAGCTTAGTGAGTAGCACAGATACGCAGTATTTT. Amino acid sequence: CASSLVSSTDTQYF.

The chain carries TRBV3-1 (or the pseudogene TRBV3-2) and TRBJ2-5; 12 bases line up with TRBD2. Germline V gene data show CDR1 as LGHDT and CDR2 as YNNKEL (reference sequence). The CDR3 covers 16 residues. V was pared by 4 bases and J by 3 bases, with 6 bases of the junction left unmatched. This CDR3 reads CASSPYGLAGKETQYF. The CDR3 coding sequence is TGTGCCAGCAGCCCCTACGGACTAGCGGGGAAAGAGACCCAGTACTTC.

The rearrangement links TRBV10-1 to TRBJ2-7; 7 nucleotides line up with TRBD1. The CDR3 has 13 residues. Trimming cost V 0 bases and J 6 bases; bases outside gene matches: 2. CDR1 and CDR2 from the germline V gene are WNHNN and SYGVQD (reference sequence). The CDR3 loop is CASSESRQGEQYF. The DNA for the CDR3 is TGCGCCAGCAGTGAGTCGAGACAGGGCGAGCAGTACTTC.

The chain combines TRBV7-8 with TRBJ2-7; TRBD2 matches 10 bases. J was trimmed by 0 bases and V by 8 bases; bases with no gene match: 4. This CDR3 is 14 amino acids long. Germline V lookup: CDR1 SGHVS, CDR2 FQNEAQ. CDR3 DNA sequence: TGTGCCAGCTTGGGACTAGCGAACTCCTACGAGCAGTACTTC. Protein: CASLGLANSYEQYF.

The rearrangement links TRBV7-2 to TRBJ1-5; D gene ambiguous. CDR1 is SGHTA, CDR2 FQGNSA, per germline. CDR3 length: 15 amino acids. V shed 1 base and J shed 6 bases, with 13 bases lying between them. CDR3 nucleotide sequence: TGTGCCAGCAGCTTAGAGGTAACGGTGGGTCAGCCCCAGCATTTT. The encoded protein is CASSLEVTVGQPQHF.

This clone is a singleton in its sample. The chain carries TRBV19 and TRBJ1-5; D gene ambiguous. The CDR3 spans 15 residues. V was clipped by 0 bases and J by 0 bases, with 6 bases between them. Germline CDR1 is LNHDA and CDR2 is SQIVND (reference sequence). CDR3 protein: CASSIEGRSNQPQHF. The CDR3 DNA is TGTGCCAGTAGTATAGAGGGCCGTAGCAATCAGCCCCAGCATTTT.

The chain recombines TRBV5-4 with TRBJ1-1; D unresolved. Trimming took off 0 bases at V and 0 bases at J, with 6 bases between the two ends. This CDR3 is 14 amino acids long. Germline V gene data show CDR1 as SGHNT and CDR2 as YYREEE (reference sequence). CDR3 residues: CASSLGALNTEAFF. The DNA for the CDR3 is TGTGCCAGCAGCTTGGGAGCCCTGAACACTGAAGCTTTCTTT.

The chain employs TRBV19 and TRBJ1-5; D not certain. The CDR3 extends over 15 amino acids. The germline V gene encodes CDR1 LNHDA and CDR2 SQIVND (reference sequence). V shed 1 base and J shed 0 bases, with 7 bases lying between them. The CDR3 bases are TGTGCCAGTAGTATAGCAACTTATAGCAATCAGCCCCAGCATTTT. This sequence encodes CASSIATYSNQPQHF. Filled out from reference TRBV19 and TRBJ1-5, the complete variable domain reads DGGITQSPKYLFRKEGQNVTLSCEQNLNHDAMYWYRQDPGQGLRLIYYSQIVNDFQKGDIAEGYSVSREKKESFPLTVTSAQKNPTAFYLCASSIATYSNQPQHFGDGTRLSIL.

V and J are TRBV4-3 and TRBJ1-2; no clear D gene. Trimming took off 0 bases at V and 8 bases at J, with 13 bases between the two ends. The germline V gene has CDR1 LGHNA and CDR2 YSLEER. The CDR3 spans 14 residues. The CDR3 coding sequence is TGCGCCAGCAGCCAAGATCTGAGGGTTGAGGGCTACACCTTC. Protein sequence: CASSQDLRVEGYTF.

The CDR3 nucleotides are TGTGCCAGCAGCAAAAGTGATCCTGAGAACACTGAAGCTTTCTTT. This codes for CASSKSDPENTEAFF. The J gene is TRBJ1-1, the V gene TRBV21-1. TRBV21-1 constitutes a pseudogene. The CDR3 sequence is 15 residues long.

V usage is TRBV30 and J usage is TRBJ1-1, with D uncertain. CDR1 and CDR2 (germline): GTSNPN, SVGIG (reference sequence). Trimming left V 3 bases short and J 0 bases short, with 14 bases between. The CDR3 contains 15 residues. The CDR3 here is CAWSEETRLNTEAFF. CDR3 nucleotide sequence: TGTGCCTGGAGCGAAGAAACGAGGTTGAACACTGAAGCTTTCTTT.

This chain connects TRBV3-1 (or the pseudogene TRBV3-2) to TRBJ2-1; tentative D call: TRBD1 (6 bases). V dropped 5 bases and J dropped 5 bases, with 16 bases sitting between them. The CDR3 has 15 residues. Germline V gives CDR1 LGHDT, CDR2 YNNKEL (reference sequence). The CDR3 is CASSTGQRYNNEQFF. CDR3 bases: TGTGCCAGCAGCACTGGACAGAGATACAACAATGAGCAGTTCTTC.

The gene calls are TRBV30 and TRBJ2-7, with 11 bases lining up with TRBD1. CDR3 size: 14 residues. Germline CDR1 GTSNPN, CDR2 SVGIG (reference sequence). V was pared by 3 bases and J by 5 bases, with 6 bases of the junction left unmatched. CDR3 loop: CAWSRTGGLDEQYF. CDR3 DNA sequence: TGTGCCTGGAGCCGGACAGGGGGCTTGGACGAGCAGTACTTC.

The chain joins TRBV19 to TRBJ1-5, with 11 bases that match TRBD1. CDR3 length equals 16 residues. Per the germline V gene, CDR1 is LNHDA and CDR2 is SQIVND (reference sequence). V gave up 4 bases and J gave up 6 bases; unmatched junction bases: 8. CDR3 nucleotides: TGTGCCAGTAGTACCCTGAGTGGGACAGGGGGTCAGCCCCAGCATTTT. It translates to CASSTLSGTGGQPQHF.

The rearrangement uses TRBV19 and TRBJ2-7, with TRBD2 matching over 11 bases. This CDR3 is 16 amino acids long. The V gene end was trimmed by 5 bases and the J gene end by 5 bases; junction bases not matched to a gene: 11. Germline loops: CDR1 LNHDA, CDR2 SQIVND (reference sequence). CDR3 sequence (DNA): TGTGCCAGTAGTCTACGTCCTAGCGGGGGGTCCCACGAGCAGTACTTC. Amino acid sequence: CASSLRPSGGSHEQYF.

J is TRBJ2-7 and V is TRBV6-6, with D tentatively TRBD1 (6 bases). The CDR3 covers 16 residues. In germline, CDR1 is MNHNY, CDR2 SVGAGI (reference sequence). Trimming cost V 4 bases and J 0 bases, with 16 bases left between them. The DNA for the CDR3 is TGTGCCAGCAGTTCCCCTCTCAGGGGAAGCTCCTACGAGCAGTACTTC. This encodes CASSSPLRGSSYEQYF.